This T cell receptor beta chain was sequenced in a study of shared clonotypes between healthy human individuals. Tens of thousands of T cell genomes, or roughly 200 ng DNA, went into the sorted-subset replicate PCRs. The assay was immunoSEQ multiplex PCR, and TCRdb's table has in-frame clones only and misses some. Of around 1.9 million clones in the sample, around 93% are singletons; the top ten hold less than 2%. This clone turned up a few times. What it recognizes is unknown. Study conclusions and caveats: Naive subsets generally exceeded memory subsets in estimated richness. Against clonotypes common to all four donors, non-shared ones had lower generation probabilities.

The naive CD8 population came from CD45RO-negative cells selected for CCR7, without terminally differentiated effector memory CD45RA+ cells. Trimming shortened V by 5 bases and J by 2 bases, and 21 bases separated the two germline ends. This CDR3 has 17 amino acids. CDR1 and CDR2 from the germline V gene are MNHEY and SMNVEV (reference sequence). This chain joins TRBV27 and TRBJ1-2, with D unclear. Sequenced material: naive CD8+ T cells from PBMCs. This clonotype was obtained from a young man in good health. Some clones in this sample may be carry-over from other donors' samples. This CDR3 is CASSPFPRTAENYGYTF. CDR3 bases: TGTGCCAGCAGTCCCTTCCCTCGGACGGCTGAGAACTATGGCTACACCTTC.